These 32 T cell receptor beta chains originate from one sample sequenced in a study of blood T cell repertoires in COVID-19. Clones were read by immunoSEQ multiplex PCR, and TCRdb kept only the in-frame ones, dropping some. The sample yields around 220,000 clones, approximately 79% seen once. The sequencing input was peripheral blood. The receptors come from a woman in her thirties or forties with active or convalescent COVID-19.

The rearrangement uses TRBV7-6 and TRBJ2-1, with TRBD2 matching 8 bases. The CDR3 sequence is 13 residues long. V was clipped by 4 bases and J by 5 bases; unmatched bases: 1. The germline gives CDR1 SGHVS, CDR2 FNYEAQ. CDR3 sequence: CASSWGLDNEQFF. CDR3 bases: TGTGCCAGCAGCTGGGGACTAGACAATGAGCAGTTCTTC.

J is TRBJ2-5 and V is TRBV2, with 9 positions matching TRBD2. The CDR3 contains 13 residues. The J segment lost 4 bases and the V segment lost 8 bases, leaving 5 bases of the junction unmatched. Germline CDR1 and CDR2: SNHLY and FYNNEI. The CDR3 nucleotides read TGTGCCAGCGCGGGGGGGTATGGAGAGACCCAGTACTTC. Its protein is CASAGGYGETQYF.

This sequence joins TRBV7-8 and TRBJ1-1, with D possibly TRBD1 on 6 matching bases. Germline V gene sequence: CDR1 SGHVS, CDR2 FQNEAQ. The CDR3 contains 15 residues. Trimming took 3 bases from V and 4 from J, leaving 15 bases between them. The CDR3: CASSLGGAVGTEAFF. The CDR3 bases are TGTGCCAGCAGCTTGGGGGGGGCCGTGGGCACTGAAGCTTTCTTT.

The chain combines TRBV30 with TRBJ1-6; D possibly corresponds to TRBD1 (6 bases). The CDR3 length is 17 residues. The ends were cut back, 1 base at V and 4 bases at J, with 17 bases in the middle. Germline V gene sequence: CDR1 GTSNPN, CDR2 SVGIG (reference sequence). The CDR3 here is CAWSGEAGANYNSPLHF. CDR3 bases: TGTGCCTGGAGTGGAGAGGCAGGGGCAAATTATAATTCACCCCTCCACTTT.

The chain joins TRBV5-5 to TRBJ2-2; TRBD2 agrees at 12 bases. The length of the CDR3 is 15 residues. The V and J ends lost 7 bases and 5 bases, in that order; junction bases with no gene match: 6. Looked up from germline, CDR1 is SGHKS and CDR2 is YYEKEE (reference sequence). The CDR3 DNA is TGTGCCAGCGGCAGACTAGCGGGGGCTACCGGGGAGCTGTTTTTT. It is translated as CASGRLAGATGELFF.

CDR3 region: CASSPGQGSAYEQYF. The CDR3 bases are TGTGCCAGCTCACCGGGACAGGGGAGTGCCTACGAGCAGTACTTC. The chain recombines TRBV18 with TRBJ2-7; 10 nucleotides align to TRBD1. The junction had 4 bases not matched to a gene; V was cut back by 3 bases and J by 2 bases. The CDR3 is made up of 15 amino acids. CDR1 and CDR2 (germline): KGHSH, LQKENI.

This rearrangement joins TRBV3-1 (or the pseudogene TRBV3-2) to TRBJ1-1, with unresolved D. The CDR3 spans 14 residues. Trimming took 1 base from V and 4 from J, leaving 10 bases between them. Germline values: CDR1 LGHDT, CDR2 YNNKEL (reference sequence). The CDR3 bases are TGTGCCAGCAGCCAAGTAACAGTATCCACTGAAGCTTTCTTT. It is translated as CASSQVTVSTEAFF.

V usage is TRBV12-3 or TRBV12-4 and J usage is TRBJ1-1; no clear D gene. This CDR3 contains 13 residues. V gave up 8 bases and J gave up 0 bases, with 10 bases separating them. CDR3 coding DNA: TGTGCCAGCGGCCCCATGATGAACACTGAAGCTTTCTTT. Translated: CASGPMMNTEAFF.

This clone came up once. The chain links TRBV12-3 or TRBV12-4 to TRBJ1-1; D possibly corresponds to TRBD1 (6 bases). This CDR3 region has 13 residues. Trimming stripped 7 bases from V and 0 bases from J, with 9 bases between. The CDR3 region has the DNA TGTGCCAGCATAGGACAGCTGAACACTGAAGCTTTCTTT. Translating gives CASIGQLNTEAFF.

The chain recombines TRBV6-5 with TRBJ2-2; tentative D call: TRBD2 (7 bases). The CDR3 extends over 14 amino acids. Trimming cost V 9 bases and J 1 base, with 12 bases left between them. The germline V gene has CDR1 MNHEY and CDR2 SVGAGI. CDR3 residues: CASRRGGNTGELFF. The CDR3 coding sequence is TGTGCCAGTCGGAGGGGGGGGAACACCGGGGAGCTGTTTTTT.

The genes are TRBV4-1 and TRBJ1-2, with D unclear. Trimming took 0 bases from V and 6 from J, leaving 14 bases between them. The CDR3 has 15 amino acids. The germline V gene has CDR1 MGHRA and CDR2 YSYEKL. CDR3 region: CASSQDSRLRNGYTF. CDR3 nucleotide sequence: TGCGCCAGCAGCCAAGACAGTAGACTTAGAAATGGCTACACCTTC.

The chain has TRBV9 and TRBJ2-1; 15 bases map to TRBD2. Germline CDR1 reads SGDLS; CDR2 reads YYNGEE. This CDR3 contains 16 residues. J was trimmed by 7 bases and V by 4 bases; bases with no gene match: 6. The CDR3 region has the DNA TGTGCCAGCAGCCGACCGGGACTAGCGGGGGGTAATGAGCAGTTCTTC. Translated: CASSRPGLAGGNEQFF.

This clone was seen a handful of times. The rearrangement joins TRBV29-1 to TRBJ1-1; 8 nucleotides agree with TRBD1. The V and J ends lost 6 bases and 3 bases, in that order; junction bases with no gene match: 6. Germline CDR1 reads SQVTM; CDR2 reads ANQGSEA. CDR3 length: 13 residues. This CDR3 reads CSVRQGLDTEAFF. CDR3 in DNA: TGCAGCGTGAGACAGGGGTTGGACACTGAAGCTTTCTTT. Drawing the rest from reference TRBV29-1 and TRBJ1-1, the complete variable domain is SAVISQKPSRDICQRGTSLTIQCQVDSQVTMMFWYRQQPGQSLTLIATANQGSEATYESGFVIDKFPISRPNLTFSTLTVSNMSPEDSSIYLCSVRQGLDTEAFFGQGTRLTVV.

Turning to this clone: An end of the junction does not agree with germline; a read error may underlie this. This chain joins TRBV2 and TRBJ1-6, with unresolved D. CDR3 length: 13 amino acids. The germline V gene has CDR1 SNHLY and CDR2 FYNNEI. This chain's CDR3 is CAGRSSYNSPLHF. In nucleotides, the CDR3 is TGTGCCGGCAGGAGCTCCTATAATTCACCCCTCCACTTT.

In this sample, this clone turned up a few times. The CDR3 loop reads CASSSRGESTEAFF. The CDR3 DNA is TGTGCCAGCAGCTCAAGGGGCGAGAGCACTGAAGCTTTCTTT. The chain links TRBV7-3 to TRBJ1-1; the D gene is possibly TRBD1 (5 bases). V lost 4 bases, J lost 4 bases, and 13 bases lay in between. The CDR3 is 14 amino acids. CDR1 and CDR2 from the germline V gene are SGHTA and FQGTGA. The variable domain in full, with the rest retrieved from reference TRBV7-3 and TRBJ1-1, is GAGVSQTPSNKVTEKGKYVELRCDPISGHTALYWYRQSLGQGPEFLIYFQGTGAADDSGLPNDRFFAVRPEGSVSTLKIQRTERGDSAVYLCASSSRGESTEAFFGQGTRLTVV.

A note on this clone: Within the sample, other DNA sequences also encode this same CDR3. The gene calls are TRBV6-5 and TRBJ2-1, with 11 nucleotides matching TRBD2. The germline V gene has CDR1 MNHEY and CDR2 SVGAGI. With 6 bases clipped from V and 1 base from J, the junction kept 2 bases outside the gene matches. The CDR3 spans 15 residues. The DNA of the CDR3 is TGTGCCAGCAGACTAGCGGGGGCGTCCTACAATGAGCAGTTCTTC. It encodes CASRLAGASYNEQFF.

This clone was found once. The chain carries TRBV2 and TRBJ2-7, with D possibly being TRBD2 (6 bases). CDR3 length equals 12 residues. V lost 0 bases and J lost 9, with 9 bases in between. CDR1 and CDR2 from the germline V gene are SNHLY and FYNNEI. In DNA, the CDR3 is TGTGCCAGCAGTGAAGCGGAGGGCTGGCAGTACGTC. This sequence encodes CASSEAEGWQYV.

The genes are TRBV9 and TRBJ2-2, with 8 bases lining up with TRBD2. This CDR3 is 18 amino acids long. Germline CDR1 and CDR2: SGDLS and YYNGEE. The V and J ends lost 4 bases and 0 bases, in that order; junction bases with no gene match: 11. In nucleotides, the CDR3 is TGTGCCAGCAGCCTGGTTCTAGCGGGTGGATCGAACACCGGGGAGCTGTTTTTT. Translated, it gives CASSLVLAGGSNTGELFF.

The chain is built from TRBV28 and TRBJ1-5, with TRBD1 matching over 7 bases. J was trimmed by 3 bases and V by 8 bases; bases with no gene match: 22. CDR1 is MDHEN and CDR2 is SYDVKM in the germline V gene. There are 19 residues in the CDR3. Here the CDR3 reads CASLLRGQAKRPHNQPQHF. In DNA form, the CDR3 reads TGTGCCAGCCTTCTCCGAGGACAGGCAAAGAGGCCTCACAATCAGCCCCAGCATTTT.

J is TRBJ1-1 and V is TRBV6-6; unclear D gene. Between the trimmed V and J ends, which lost 1 base and 5 bases, there was a span of 17 bases. Germline lookup yields CDR1 MNHNY and CDR2 SVGAGI (reference sequence). The CDR3 totals 16 residues. CDR3 coding DNA: TGTGCCAGCAGTTACTTTAGACGGGGAGGGAGGACTGAAGCTTTCTTT. Protein: CASSYFRRGGRTEAFF.

This rearrangement joins TRBV6-1 to TRBJ1-2; D possibly corresponds to TRBD1 (5 bases). Germline V CDR1 and CDR2: MNHNS, SASEGT. Trimming removed 2 bases from V and 11 bases from J, with 15 bases in between. This CDR3 is 13 amino acids long. For the CDR3, the DNA is TGTGCCAGCAGTGAACCGGCGGGGCGAGGGTACACCTTC. Protein sequence: CASSEPAGRGYTF.

DNA of the CDR3: TGTGCCAGCAGCCCCGGGGAGGGCAGGGCCAACACTGAAGCTTTCTTT. This encodes CASSPGEGRANTEAFF. The genes are TRBV9 and TRBJ1-1, with a possible D match to TRBD1 (5 bases). Germline lookup yields CDR1 SGDLS and CDR2 YYNGEE. Trimming left V 4 bases short and J 2 bases short, with 18 bases between. The CDR3 has 16 amino acids.

This clone was seen a handful of times. The genes are TRBV25-1 and TRBJ1-5, with D uncertain. Germline V gene data show CDR1 as MGHDK and CDR2 as SYGVNS. CDR3 length: 17 residues. V was pared by 1 base and J by 2 bases, with 15 bases between. DNA for the CDR3: TGTGCCAGCAGTGAATTCCGAGGGCAGTGGGGCAATCAGCCCCAGCATTTT. It yields the protein CASSEFRGQWGNQPQHF.

The V and J genes are TRBV6-1 and TRBJ1-1; D may be TRBD1 (6 bases). With 3 bases removed from V and 2 bases from J, the gap between germline ends came to 16 bases. Germline CDR1 reads MNHNS; CDR2 reads SASEGT. This CDR3 comprises 16 residues. The CDR3 DNA follows: TGTGCCAGCAGTGACAGGGGCATAGAAGGTAACACTGAAGCTTTCTTT. Amino acid sequence: CASSDRGIEGNTEAFF.

The chain recombines TRBV5-1 with TRBJ1-3; TRBD1 might be the D (6 bases). The CDR3 length is 15 residues. Trimming removed 4 bases at V and 0 bases at J, with 11 bases between. The germline V gene encodes CDR1 SGHRS and CDR2 YFSETQ. The CDR3 sequence: CASSPGDYSGNTIYF. In nucleotides, the CDR3 is TGCGCCAGCAGCCCAGGGGACTACTCTGGAAACACCATATATTTT.

The chain couples TRBV4-1 to TRBJ2-4; TRBD1 might be the D (6 bases). V was clipped by 6 bases and J by 3 bases, with 12 bases between them. Germline CDR1 reads MGHRA; CDR2 reads YSYEKL. The CDR3 loop spans 14 amino acids. CDR3 nucleotides: TGCGCCAGCAGACAGGGTCCAGGCAAAAACATTCAGTACTTC. Translating it yields CASRQGPGKNIQYF.

The V gene is TRBV9, the J gene TRBJ2-7, with TRBD2 as a possible D gene (5 bases). Trimming removed 3 bases at V and 3 bases at J, with 10 bases between. Looked up from germline, CDR1 is SGDLS and CDR2 is YYNGEE. CDR3 length equals 13 residues. The CDR3 reads CASSATGGYEQYF. DNA of the CDR3: TGTGCCAGCAGCGCCACCGGAGGCTACGAGCAGTACTTC.

This chain links TRBV19 with TRBJ1-4; the D gene is possibly TRBD1 (5 bases). The germline V and J ends were trimmed by 6 bases and 5 bases, with 19 bases remaining between them. The length of the CDR3 is 16 residues. Germline loops: CDR1 LNHDA, CDR2 SQIVND (reference sequence). DNA of the CDR3: TGTGCCAGTAGAGGGTTGGGACTCCCGGAGAATGAAAAACTGTTTTTT. Its translation is CASRGLGLPENEKLFF.

This clone has more than one count but fewer than ten. The chain uses TRBV6-5 and TRBJ2-7, with 7 nucleotides matching TRBD1. From germline, CDR1 is MNHEY and CDR2 SVGAGI. V was pared by 6 bases and J by 6 bases, with 8 bases of the junction left unmatched. The CDR3 loop spans 13 amino acids. In DNA form, the CDR3 reads TGTGCCAGCAGGGGAGACAGGGTGCGCGAGCAGTACTTC. It specifies CASRGDRVREQYF.

The chain combines TRBV6-6 with TRBJ1-1; possibly TRBD1 for D (5 bases). Trimming left V 2 bases short and J 4 bases short, with 14 bases between. Germline CDR1 reads MNHNY; CDR2 reads SVGAGI (reference sequence). This CDR3 has 15 amino acids. The CDR3 region is CASSYGQVAGTEAFF. CDR3 DNA sequence: TGTGCCAGCAGTTACGGACAAGTAGCCGGCACTGAAGCTTTCTTT.

V and J are TRBV5-5 and TRBJ1-5; TRBD1 matches 8 bases. This CDR3 comprises 13 residues. V dropped 4 bases and J dropped 9; count of bases not matched to a gene: 6. Germline V gene data show CDR1 as SGHKS and CDR2 as YYEKEE (reference sequence). CDR3 loop: CASSGTGDGPQHF. The CDR3, as DNA: TGTGCCAGCAGCGGGACAGGAGACGGGCCCCAGCATTTT.

V and J are TRBV7-3 and TRBJ2-5; 7 bases are shared with TRBD1. Germline values: CDR1 SGHTA, CDR2 FQGTGA. V dropped 5 bases and J dropped 5; count of bases not matched to a gene: 5. The CDR3 extends over 13 amino acids. The CDR3 DNA reads TGTGCCAGCAGCCTAGGGGGCATGGAGACCCAGTACTTC. Translation: CASSLGGMETQYF. Full variable domain (outside the CDR3, taken from reference TRBV7-3 and TRBJ2-5): GAGVSQTPSNKVTEKGKYVELRCDPISGHTALYWYRQSLGQGPEFLIYFQGTGAADDSGLPNDRFFAVRPEGSVSTLKIQRTERGDSAVYLCASSLGGMETQYFGPGTRLLVL.